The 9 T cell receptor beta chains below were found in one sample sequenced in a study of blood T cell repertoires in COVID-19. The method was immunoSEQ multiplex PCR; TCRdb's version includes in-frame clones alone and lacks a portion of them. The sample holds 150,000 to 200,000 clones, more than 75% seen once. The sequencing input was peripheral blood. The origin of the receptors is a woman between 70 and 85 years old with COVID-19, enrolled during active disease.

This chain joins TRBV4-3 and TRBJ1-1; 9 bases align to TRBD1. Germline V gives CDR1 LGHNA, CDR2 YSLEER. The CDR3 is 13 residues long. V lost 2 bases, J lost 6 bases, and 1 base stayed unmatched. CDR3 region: CASSQRQGAEAFF. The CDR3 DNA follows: TGCGCCAGCAGCCAAAGACAGGGGGCTGAAGCTTTCTTT.

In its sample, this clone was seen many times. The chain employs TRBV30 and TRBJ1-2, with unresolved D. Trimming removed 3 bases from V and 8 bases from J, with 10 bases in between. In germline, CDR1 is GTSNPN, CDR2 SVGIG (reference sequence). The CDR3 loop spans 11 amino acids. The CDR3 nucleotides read TGTGCCTGGAGACGGGAGCGCGGCTACACCTTC. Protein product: CAWRRERGYTF.

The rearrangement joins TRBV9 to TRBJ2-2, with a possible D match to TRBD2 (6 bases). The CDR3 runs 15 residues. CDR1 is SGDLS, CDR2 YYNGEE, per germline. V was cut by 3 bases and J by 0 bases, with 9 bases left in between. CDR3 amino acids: CASSAGTANTGELFF. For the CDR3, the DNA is TGTGCCAGCAGCGCCGGGACTGCGAACACCGGGGAGCTGTTTTTT. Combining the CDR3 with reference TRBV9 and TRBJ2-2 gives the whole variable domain DSGVTQTPKHLITATGQRVTLRCSPRSGDLSVYWYQQSLDQGLQFLIQYYNGEERAKGNILERFSAQQFPDLHSELNLSSLELGDSALYFCASSAGTANTGELFFGEGSRLTVL.

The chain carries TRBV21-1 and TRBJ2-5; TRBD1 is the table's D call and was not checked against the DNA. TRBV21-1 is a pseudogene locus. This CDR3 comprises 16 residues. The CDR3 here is CASSKAPRGTEETQYF. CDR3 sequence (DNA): TGTGCCAGCAGCAAAGCCCCACGCGGGACAGAAGAGACCCAGTACTTC.

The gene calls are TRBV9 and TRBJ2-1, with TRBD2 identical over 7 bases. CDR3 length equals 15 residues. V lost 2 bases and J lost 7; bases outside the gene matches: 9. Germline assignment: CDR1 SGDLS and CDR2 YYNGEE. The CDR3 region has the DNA TGTGCCAGCAGCGTTTGGGCGGGAGACGTGAATGAGCAGTTCTTC. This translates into CASSVWAGDVNEQFF.

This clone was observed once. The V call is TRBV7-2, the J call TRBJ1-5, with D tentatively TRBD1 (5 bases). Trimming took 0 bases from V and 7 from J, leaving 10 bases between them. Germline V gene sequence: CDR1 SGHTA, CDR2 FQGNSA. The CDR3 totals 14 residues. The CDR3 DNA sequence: TGTGCCAGCAGCTTAGCGATGGGGGGACAGCCCCAGCATTTT. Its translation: CASSLAMGGQPQHF.

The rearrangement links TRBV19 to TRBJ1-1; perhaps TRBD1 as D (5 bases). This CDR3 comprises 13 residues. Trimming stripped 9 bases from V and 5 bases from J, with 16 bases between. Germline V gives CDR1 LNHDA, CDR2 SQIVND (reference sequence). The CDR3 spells CASAWQGETEAFF. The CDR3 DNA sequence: TGTGCCAGCGCCTGGCAGGGTGAGACTGAAGCTTTCTTT.

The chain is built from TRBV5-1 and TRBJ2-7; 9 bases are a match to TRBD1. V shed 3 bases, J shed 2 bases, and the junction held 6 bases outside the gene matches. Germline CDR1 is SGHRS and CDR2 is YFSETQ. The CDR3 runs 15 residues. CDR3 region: CASSSMTGGTYEQYF. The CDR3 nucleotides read TGCGCCAGCAGCTCTATGACAGGGGGAACCTACGAGCAGTACTTC.

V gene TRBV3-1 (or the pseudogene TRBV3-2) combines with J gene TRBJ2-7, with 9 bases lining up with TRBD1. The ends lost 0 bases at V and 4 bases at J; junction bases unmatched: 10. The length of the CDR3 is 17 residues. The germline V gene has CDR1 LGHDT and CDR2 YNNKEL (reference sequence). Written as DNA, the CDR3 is TGTGCCAGCAGCCAAGATCGGAGGGACAGGGAGAAGTACGAGCAGTACTTC. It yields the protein CASSQDRRDREKYEQYF.